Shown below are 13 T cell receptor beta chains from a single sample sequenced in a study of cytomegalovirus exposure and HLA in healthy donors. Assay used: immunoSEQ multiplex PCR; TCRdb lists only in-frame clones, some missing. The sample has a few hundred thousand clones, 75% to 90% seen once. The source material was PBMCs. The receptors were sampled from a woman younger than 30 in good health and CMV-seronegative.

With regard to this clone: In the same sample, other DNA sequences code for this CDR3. CDR3 loop: CASSPPGNQPQHF. The CDR3 region has the DNA TGTGCCAGCAGCCCCCCGGGAAATCAGCCCCAGCATTTT. The chain uses TRBV28 and TRBJ1-5; no firm D call. The CDR3 is made up of 13 amino acids. The germline V gene encodes CDR1 MDHEN and CDR2 SYDVKM. The V gene lost 6 bases and the J gene lost 4 bases, with 10 bases spanning the gap.

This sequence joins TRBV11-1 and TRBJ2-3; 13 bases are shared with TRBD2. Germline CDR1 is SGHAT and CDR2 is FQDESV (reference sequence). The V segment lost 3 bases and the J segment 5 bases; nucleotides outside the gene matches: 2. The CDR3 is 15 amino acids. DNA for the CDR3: TGTGCCAGCAGCTTTGGGACTAGCGGGATAGATACGCAGTATTTT. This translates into CASSFGTSGIDTQYF.

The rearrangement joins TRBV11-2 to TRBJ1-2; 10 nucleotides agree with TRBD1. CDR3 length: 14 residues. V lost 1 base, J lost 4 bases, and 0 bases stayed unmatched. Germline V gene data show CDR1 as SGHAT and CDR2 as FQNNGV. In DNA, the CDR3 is TGTGCCAGCAGCTTAGGGACAGGGGGCTATGGCTACACCTTC. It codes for CASSLGTGGYGYTF. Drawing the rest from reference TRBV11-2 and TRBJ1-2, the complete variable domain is EAGVAQSPRYKIIEKRQSVAFWCNPISGHATLYWYQQILGQGPKLLIQFQNNGVVDDSQLPKDRFSAERLKGVDSTLKIQPAKLEDSAVYLCASSLGTGGYGYTFGSGTRLTVV.

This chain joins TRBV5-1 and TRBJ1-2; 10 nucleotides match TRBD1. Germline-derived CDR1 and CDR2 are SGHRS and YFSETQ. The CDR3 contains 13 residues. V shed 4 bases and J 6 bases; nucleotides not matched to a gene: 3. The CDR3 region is CASSSGTGDGYTF. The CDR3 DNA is TGCGCCAGCAGCAGTGGGACAGGGGATGGCTACACCTTC.

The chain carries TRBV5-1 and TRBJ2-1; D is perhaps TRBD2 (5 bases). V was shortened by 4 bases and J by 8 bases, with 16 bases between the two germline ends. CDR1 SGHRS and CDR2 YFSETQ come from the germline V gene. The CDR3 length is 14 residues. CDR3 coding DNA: TGCGCCAGCAGCGCGGGCCCTGCTTGGGATGAGCAGTTCTTC. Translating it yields CASSAGPAWDEQFF.

CDR3 DNA: TGTGCCAGCAGTTACTGGGGCCAGGGGACCGGGGAGCTGTTTTTT. Translated, it gives CASSYWGQGTGELFF. The V call is TRBV6-5, the J call TRBJ2-2, with TRBD1 as a possible D gene (6 bases). This CDR3 spans 15 amino acids. Germline V CDR1 and CDR2: MNHEY, SVGAGI. The V end lost 1 base, the J end lost 5 bases, and 11 bases lay between the germline ends.

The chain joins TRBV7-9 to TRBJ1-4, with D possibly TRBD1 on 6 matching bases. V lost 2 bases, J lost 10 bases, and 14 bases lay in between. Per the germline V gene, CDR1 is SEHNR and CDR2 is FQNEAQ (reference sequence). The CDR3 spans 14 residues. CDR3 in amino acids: CASSLQQGEGKLFF. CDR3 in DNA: TGTGCCAGCAGCTTACAACAGGGAGAGGGAAAACTGTTTTTT.

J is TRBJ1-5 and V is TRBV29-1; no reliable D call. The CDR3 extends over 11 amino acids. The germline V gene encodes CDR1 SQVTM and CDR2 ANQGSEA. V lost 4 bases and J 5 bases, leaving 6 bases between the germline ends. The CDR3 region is CSVGPDQPQHF. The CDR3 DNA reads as TGCAGCGTTGGGCCCGATCAGCCCCAGCATTTT.

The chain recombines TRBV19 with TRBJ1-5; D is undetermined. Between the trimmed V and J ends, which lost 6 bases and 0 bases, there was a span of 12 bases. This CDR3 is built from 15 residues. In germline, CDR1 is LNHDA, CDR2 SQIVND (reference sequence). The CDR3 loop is CASRVSGGSNQPQHF. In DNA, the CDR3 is TGTGCCAGTAGAGTATCGGGAGGTAGCAATCAGCCCCAGCATTTT.

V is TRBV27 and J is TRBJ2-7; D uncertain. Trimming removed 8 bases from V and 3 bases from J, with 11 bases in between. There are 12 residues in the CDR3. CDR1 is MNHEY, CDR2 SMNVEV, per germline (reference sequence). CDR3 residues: CASRSSYYEQYF. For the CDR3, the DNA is TGTGCCAGCCGGAGCTCATACTACGAGCAGTACTTC.

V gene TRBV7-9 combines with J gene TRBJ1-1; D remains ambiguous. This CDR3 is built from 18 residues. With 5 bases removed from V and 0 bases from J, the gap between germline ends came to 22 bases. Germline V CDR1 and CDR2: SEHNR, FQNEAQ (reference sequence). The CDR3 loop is CASSAPEGLSSVNTEAFF. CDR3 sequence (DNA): TGTGCCAGCAGCGCGCCCGAGGGTTTGAGTTCGGTGAACACTGAAGCTTTCTTT.

The CDR3, as DNA: TGCAGCGCCGGAGGAGTGCAGGGGGTGAATGAAGCTTTCTTT. Translated, it gives CSAGGVQGVNEAFF. The chain combines TRBV29-1 with TRBJ1-1, with 7 bases identical to TRBD1. The V gene's germline CDR1 is SQVTM and CDR2 ANQGSEA. The J segment lost 7 bases and the V segment lost 7 bases, leaving 15 bases of the junction unmatched. This CDR3 spans 14 amino acids.

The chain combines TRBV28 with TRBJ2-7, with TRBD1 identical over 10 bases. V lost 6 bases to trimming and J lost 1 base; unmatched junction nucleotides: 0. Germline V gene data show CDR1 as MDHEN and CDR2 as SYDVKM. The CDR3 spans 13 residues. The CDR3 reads CASRGQGSYEQYF. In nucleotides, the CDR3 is TGTGCCAGCAGGGGACAGGGGTCCTACGAGCAGTACTTC.